A single TCR beta chain is shown here with its context. What it recognizes is unknown. Trimming shortened V by 6 bases and J by 6 bases, and 11 bases separated the two germline ends. Germline values: CDR1 MRHNA, CDR2 SNTAGT. This CDR3 region has 13 residues. Molecular-barcoded quantitative 5'-RACE produced these TCR beta libraries. TCRdb reprocessed the 5' RACE reads via MiXCR and lists one record per CDR3 protein. The sample records around 490,000 distinct CDR3 sequences, approximately 5% being singletons. The record originates from a study of CD8 T cells in ankylosing spondylitis. Findings and limits, study-wide: The authors found the disease-linked clones to be CD8+ and relatively rare in peripheral blood. Enrichment of disease-linked clones was reportedly significant in matched ankylosing spondylitis synovial fluid. What appeared characteristic of ankylosing spondylitis blood was a TCR beta motif of eight highly homologous variants.

Sequencing was done on a sample of blood, either unsorted or a sorted T cell fraction (not recorded which). This receptor was taken from a male donor with ankylosing spondylitis. The rearrangement uses TRBV6-4 and TRBJ2-2, with D tentatively TRBD2 (5 bases). The CDR3 bases are TGTGCCAGCAGCATTGACGGGGCCGGGGAGCTGTTTTTT. This encodes CASSIDGAGELFF.